Listed below are T cell receptor beta chains from one sample, sequenced in a study of vaccination and CD4 T cells after COVID-19. Each CDR3 protein is one row after TCRdb ran MiXCR on the PCR reads. The table shows 13,000 or so distinct CDR3 sequences, with around 26% occurring only once. No antigen is known for these receptors. Input material: CD4+ T cells from blood, cultured in vitro. These receptors came from a human donor who had recovered from COVID-19. Each CDR3 is given with its conserved first and last residue. A D gene is named only where the DNA matches it firmly. Only some rows state a clone size, as once, few, many or a class for expanded clones.

D gene: .
J gene: TRBJ2-7
clone size: .
V gene: TRBV30
CDR3 protein: CAWSVLDEQYF
CDR3 DNA: TGTGCCTGGAGTGTACTTGACGAGCAGTACTTC

D gene: .
J gene: TRBJ1-2
clone size: few
V gene: TRBV7-2
CDR3 protein: CASSFSVGGYTF
CDR3 DNA: TGTGCCAGCAGCTTTTCCGTGGGGGGCTACACCTTC

D gene: .
J gene: TRBJ1-1
clone size: .
V gene: TRBV6-5
CDR3 protein: CASSSPSRGGARTEAFF
CDR3 DNA: TGTGCCAGCAGTTCCCCCTCCCGCGGGGGGGCGCGGACTGAAGCTTTCTTT

D gene: .
J gene: TRBJ1-6
clone size: .
V gene: TRBV5-1
CDR3 protein: CASSLVGAGSPLHF
CDR3 DNA: TGCGCCAGCAGCTTGGTGGGAGCAGGTTCACCCCTCCACTTT

D gene: .
J gene: TRBJ1-2
clone size: .
V gene: TRBV25-1
CDR3 protein: CASSEQGRGYTF
CDR3 DNA: TGTGCCAGCAGTGAACAGGGACGCGGCTACACCTTC

D gene: .
J gene: TRBJ2-6
clone size: .
V gene: TRBV10-1
CDR3 protein: CASSEFRTAGVFVLLPSGANVLTF
CDR3 DNA: TGCGCCAGCAGTGAGTTCCGGACAGCCGGAGTATTTGTTCTATTACCCTCTGGGGCCAACGTCCTGACTTTC

D gene: .
J gene: TRBJ1-2
clone size: .
V gene: TRBV6-1
CDR3 protein: CASRVDPGRGYTF
CDR3 DNA: TGTGCCAGCAGGGTGGACCCGGGACGGGGCTACACCTTC

D gene: TRBD1
J gene: TRBJ1-2
clone size: few
V gene: TRBV19
CDR3 protein: CASHSGQGFVYTF
CDR3 DNA: TGTGCCAGTCATTCCGGACAGGGGTTCGTCTACACCTTC

D gene: TRBD2
J gene: TRBJ2-1
clone size: .
V gene: TRBV11-3
CDR3 protein: CASSLEGLAGSSYNEQFF
CDR3 DNA: TGTGCCAGCAGCTTAGAGGGACTAGCGGGGAGCTCCTACAATGAGCAGTTCTTC

D gene: .
J gene: TRBJ2-3
clone size: few
V gene: TRBV7-2
CDR3 protein: CASSSLDTQYF
CDR3 DNA: TGTGCCAGCAGCTCCCTAGATACGCAGTATTTT

D gene: .
J gene: TRBJ2-3
clone size: few
V gene: TRBV2
CDR3 protein: CASRRGLGMGDTQYF
CDR3 DNA: TGTGCCAGCAGAAGGGGTCTGGGGATGGGAGATACGCAGTATTTT

D gene: TRBD2
J gene: TRBJ2-2
clone size: .
V gene: TRBV7-9
CDR3 protein: CASSRGRRGTLNTGELFF
CDR3 DNA: TGTGCCAGCAGCCGTGGGAGGCGGGGGACCCTCAACACCGGGGAGCTGTTTTTT

D gene: .
J gene: TRBJ2-3
clone size: .
V gene: TRBV9
CDR3 protein: CASGGGPYTDTQYF
CDR3 DNA: TGTGCCAGCGGAGGGGGGCCCTACACAGATACGCAGTATTTT

D gene: .
J gene: TRBJ1-3
clone size: few
V gene: TRBV28
CDR3 protein: CASSSLGRSSGNTIYF
CDR3 DNA: TGTGCCAGCAGTTCCCTCGGACGGAGCTCTGGAAACACCATATATTTT

D gene: .
J gene: TRBJ2-6
clone size: .
V gene: TRBV2
CDR3 protein: CASTTETNSGANVLTF
CDR3 DNA: TGTGCCAGCACCACAGAAACCAACTCTGGGGCCAACGTCCTGACTTTC

D gene: .
J gene: TRBJ2-3
clone size: .
V gene: TRBV6-1
CDR3 protein: CASSGQGRGDTQYF
CDR3 DNA: TGTGCCAGCAGTGGGCAGGGAAGGGGAGATACGCAGTATTTT

D gene: .
J gene: TRBJ1-6
clone size: .
V gene: TRBV11-2
CDR3 protein: CASSFRGGKNSPLHF
CDR3 DNA: TGTGCCAGCAGCTTCAGGGGAGGGAAGAATTCACCCCTCCACTTT

D gene: .
J gene: TRBJ1-1
clone size: .
V gene: TRBV9
CDR3 protein: CASSVGGGSGTEAFF
CDR3 DNA: TGTGCCAGCAGCGTAGGTGGGGGATCGGGCACTGAAGCTTTCTTT

D gene: TRBD1
J gene: TRBJ1-1
clone size: few
V gene: TRBV30
CDR3 protein: CAWSRGVTGRNTEAFF
CDR3 DNA: TGTGCCTGGAGTAGGGGGGTGACAGGGCGGAACACTGAAGCTTTCTTT

D gene: .
J gene: TRBJ2-5
clone size: .
V gene: TRBV19
CDR3 protein: CASSSSETQYF
CDR3 DNA: TGTGCCAGTAGTTCGAGCGAGACCCAGTACTTC

D gene: .
J gene: TRBJ2-2
clone size: .
V gene: TRBV5-4
CDR3 protein: CASSPGVESTGELFF
CDR3 DNA: TGTGCCAGCAGCCCAGGGGTAGAGAGCACCGGGGAGCTGTTTTTT

D gene: .
J gene: TRBJ1-4
clone size: few
V gene: TRBV12-3/TRBV12-4
CDR3 protein: CASIRELTNEKLFF
CDR3 DNA: TGTGCCAGCATCAGGGAGTTAACTAATGAAAAACTGTTTTTT

D gene: .
J gene: TRBJ1-2
clone size: few
V gene: TRBV19
CDR3 protein: CASSAGTVYGYTF
CDR3 DNA: TGTGCCAGTAGTGCGGGGACCGTCTATGGCTACACCTTC

D gene: .
J gene: TRBJ2-5
clone size: .
V gene: TRBV11-2
CDR3 protein: CASSQGFGETQYF
CDR3 DNA: TGTGCCAGCAGCCAGGGCTTTGGGGAGACCCAGTACTTC

D gene: .
J gene: TRBJ1-6
clone size: .
V gene: TRBV6-1
CDR3 protein: CASTQRRGFLNSPLHF
CDR3 DNA: TGTGCCAGCACTCAACGGAGGGGGTTTCTTAATTCACCCCTCCACTTT

D gene: .
J gene: TRBJ2-3
clone size: few
V gene: TRBV30
CDR3 protein: CAWSAGLSTDTQYF
CDR3 DNA: TGTGCCTGGAGTGCGGGGCTCAGCACAGATACGCAGTATTTT

D gene: .
J gene: TRBJ2-1
clone size: .
V gene: TRBV6-5
CDR3 protein: CASSYSTSTRVHEQFF
CDR3 DNA: TGTGCCAGCAGTTACTCAACTAGCACGCGGGTCCATGAGCAGTTCTTC

D gene: TRBD1
J gene: TRBJ2-1
clone size: few
V gene: TRBV11-3
CDR3 protein: CASSLGAFGTGLGDEQFF
CDR3 DNA: TGTGCCAGCAGCTTAGGTGCGTTCGGGACAGGGTTGGGCGATGAGCAGTTCTTC

D gene: .
J gene: TRBJ1-1
clone size: .
V gene: TRBV27
CDR3 protein: CASSLTNRYTEAFF
CDR3 DNA: TGTGCCAGCAGTCTGACAAACCGGTACACTGAAGCTTTCTTT

D gene: .
J gene: TRBJ1-5
clone size: .
V gene: TRBV30
CDR3 protein: CAWSVRGASGQPQHF
CDR3 DNA: TGTGCCTGGAGTGTACGGGGTGCATCAGGGCAGCCCCAGCATTTT

D gene: .
J gene: TRBJ1-3
clone size: .
V gene: TRBV11-3
CDR3 protein: CASSSTLSGNTIYF
CDR3 DNA: TGTGCCAGCAGCTCAACACTCTCTGGAAACACCATATATTTT

D gene: .
J gene: TRBJ2-1
clone size: .
V gene: TRBV24-1
CDR3 protein: CVTSPGGRGTYNEQFF
CDR3 DNA: TGTGTCACCAGCCCCGGGGGGCGGGGGACCTACAATGAGCAGTTCTTC

D gene: TRBD1
J gene: TRBJ2-1
clone size: .
V gene: TRBV2
CDR3 protein: CASSGDRAREQFF
CDR3 DNA: TGTGCCAGCAGCGGTGACAGGGCAAGAGAGCAGTTCTTC

D gene: TRBD1
J gene: TRBJ2-3
clone size: few
V gene: TRBV5-1
CDR3 protein: CASSLGGQGGDTQYF
CDR3 DNA: TGCGCCAGCAGCTTGGGGGGACAGGGGGGAGATACGCAGTATTTT

D gene: .
J gene: TRBJ2-1
clone size: .
V gene: TRBV27
CDR3 protein: CASTTYGTGNNEQFF
CDR3 DNA: TGTGCCAGCACTACCTATGGTACAGGTAACAATGAGCAGTTCTTC

D gene: .
J gene: TRBJ2-7
clone size: .
V gene: TRBV12-3/TRBV12-4
CDR3 protein: CASSLDTYEQYF
CDR3 DNA: TGTGCCAGCAGCCTTGACACTTACGAGCAGTACTTC

D gene: TRBD1
J gene: TRBJ1-4
clone size: few
V gene: TRBV20-1
CDR3 protein: CSAYTGATNEKLFF
CDR3 DNA: TGCAGTGCTTACACAGGGGCCACTAATGAAAAACTGTTTTTT

D gene: .
J gene: TRBJ2-5
clone size: few
V gene: TRBV30
CDR3 protein: CAWSVGRAETQYF
CDR3 DNA: TGTGCCTGGAGTGTTGGTAGGGCTGAGACCCAGTACTTC

D gene: .
J gene: TRBJ2-1
clone size: .
V gene: TRBV27
CDR3 protein: CASTRGGAYNEQFF
CDR3 DNA: TGTGCCAGCACCAGGGGGGGGGCCTACAATGAGCAGTTCTTC

D gene: .
J gene: TRBJ2-2
clone size: few
V gene: TRBV11-2
CDR3 protein: CASSAIRAGGELFF
CDR3 DNA: TGTGCCAGCAGCGCGATTAGAGCGGGCGGGGAGCTGTTTTTT

D gene: .
J gene: TRBJ2-2
clone size: .
V gene: TRBV11-2
CDR3 protein: CASRSLGGPGELFF
CDR3 DNA: TGTGCCAGCAGATCTTTGGGGGGCCCTGGGGAGCTGTTTTTT

D gene: .
J gene: TRBJ1-1
clone size: few
V gene: TRBV2
CDR3 protein: CASSEQGMNTEAFF
CDR3 DNA: TGTGCCAGCAGTGAACAGGGAATGAACACTGAAGCTTTCTTT

D gene: .
J gene: TRBJ2-1
clone size: .
V gene: TRBV19
CDR3 protein: CASSDYNEQFF
CDR3 DNA: TGTGCCAGTAGTGATTACAATGAGCAGTTCTTC

D gene: TRBD1
J gene: TRBJ2-3
clone size: .
V gene: TRBV19
CDR3 protein: CASSSKGTAFFSTDTQYF
CDR3 DNA: TGTGCCAGTAGTTCGAAAGGGACAGCTTTTTTTAGCACAGATACGCAGTATTTT

D gene: TRBD1
J gene: TRBJ2-2
clone size: .
V gene: TRBV5-1
CDR3 protein: CASSGQGAAGELFF
CDR3 DNA: TGCGCCAGTAGCGGACAGGGGGCGGCCGGGGAGCTGTTTTTT

D gene: .
J gene: TRBJ1-2
clone size: .
V gene: TRBV7-9
CDR3 protein: CASSLAGNYGYTF
CDR3 DNA: TGTGCCAGCAGCTTAGCAGGAAACTATGGCTACACCTTC

D gene: .
J gene: TRBJ1-5
clone size: few
V gene: TRBV20-1
CDR3 protein: CSARNWGVNQPQHF
CDR3 DNA: TGCAGTGCTAGAAATTGGGGAGTCAATCAGCCCCAGCATTTT

D gene: TRBD2
J gene: TRBJ2-1
clone size: .
V gene: TRBV5-1
CDR3 protein: CASSTDAGGLYNEQFF
CDR3 DNA: TGCGCCAGCAGCACAGATGCGGGGGGGCTCTACAATGAGCAGTTCTTC

D gene: TRBD1
J gene: TRBJ1-2
clone size: few
V gene: TRBV20-1
CDR3 protein: CSALNPGQGLGYGYTF
CDR3 DNA: TGCAGTGCCCTCAACCCGGGACAGGGCTTAGGGTATGGCTACACCTTC

D gene: .
J gene: TRBJ2-3
clone size: .
V gene: TRBV20-1
CDR3 protein: CSARMGGPPADTQYF
CDR3 DNA: TGCAGTGCTAGGATGGGTGGTCCTCCCGCAGATACGCAGTATTTT

D gene: .
J gene: TRBJ2-7
clone size: few
V gene: TRBV12-3/TRBV12-4
CDR3 protein: CASSFPGNKYEQYF
CDR3 DNA: TGTGCCAGCAGTTTCCCGGGGAATAAATACGAGCAGTACTTC

D gene: TRBD2
J gene: TRBJ2-3
clone size: few
V gene: TRBV7-9
CDR3 protein: CASSSRLAGTSTDTQYF
CDR3 DNA: TGTGCCAGCAGCTCAAGACTAGCGGGGACTAGCACAGATACGCAGTATTTT

D gene: TRBD1
J gene: TRBJ2-1
clone size: few
V gene: TRBV25-1
CDR3 protein: CASSGTGGAENEQFF
CDR3 DNA: TGTGCCAGCAGTGGGACAGGGGGCGCCGAAAATGAGCAGTTCTTC

D gene: TRBD1
J gene: TRBJ1-1
clone size: .
V gene: TRBV2
CDR3 protein: CASSLRQGALAEAFF
CDR3 DNA: TGTGCCAGCAGTCTCAGACAGGGAGCCCTCGCTGAAGCTTTCTTT